Following are 28 T cell receptor beta chains from one sample sequenced in a study of T cells in localized non-small cell lung cancer. Generated by immunoSEQ multiplex PCR, the TCRdb table keeps only in-frame clones and is missing some. The table includes fewer than 40,000 clones, about nine tenths detected once. The sample here was peripheral blood, taken before any cancer treatment. These receptors all stem from a male donor at least 60 years old with stage III lung adenocarcinoma.

The chain is built from TRBV5-1 and TRBJ2-1, with TRBD2 matching 8 bases. The CDR3 totals 16 residues. The V gene's germline CDR1 is SGHRS and CDR2 YFSETQ. Germline trimming cut 4 bases from V and 1 base from J; bases unmatched to any gene: 7. CDR3 in DNA: TGCGCCAGCAGCATACCTAGCGGGCCTTCCTACAATGAGCAGTTCTTC. This encodes CASSIPSGPSYNEQFF.

The chain links TRBV6-1 to TRBJ2-7; D gene ambiguous. V shed 3 bases and J shed 9 bases, with 9 bases lying between them. From germline, CDR1 is MNHNS and CDR2 SASEGT. The CDR3 has 11 amino acids. The CDR3 is CASSDWGWQYF. DNA for the CDR3: TGTGCCAGCAGTGACTGGGGATGGCAGTACTTC.

This chain links TRBV5-4 with TRBJ2-1, with D possibly matching TRBD2 (6 bases). Trimming left V 3 bases short and J 7 bases short, with 20 bases between. Germline assignment: CDR1 SGHNT and CDR2 YYREEE (reference sequence). The CDR3 runs to 16 residues. The CDR3 region has the DNA TGTGCCAGCAGCTGGGAGCGGGTACCTCCTGGGAATGAGCAGTTCTTC. Its protein product is CASSWERVPPGNEQFF.

This clone was counted once. The chain combines TRBV7-2 with TRBJ2-1; D is unclear. Germline-derived CDR1 and CDR2 are SGHTA and FQGNSA. Trimming cost V 1 base and J 4 bases, with 8 bases left between them. This CDR3 has 14 amino acids. CDR3 DNA: TGTGCCAGCAGCTTAGAGTTGATTTACAATGAGCAGTTCTTC. This gives the protein CASSLELIYNEQFF.

The chain employs TRBV10-1 and TRBJ2-3, with no clear D. CDR1 and CDR2 from the germline V gene are WNHNN and SYGVQD (reference sequence). V was clipped by 4 bases and J by 2 bases, with 10 bases between them. The CDR3 length is 14 residues. CDR3 sequence: CASSVAPNTDTQYF. The CDR3 DNA is TGCGCCAGCAGTGTTGCCCCAAACACAGATACGCAGTATTTT.

The V call is TRBV6-5, the J call TRBJ2-5, with unresolved D. V shed 7 bases and J shed 4 bases, with 16 bases lying between them. The CDR3 spans 14 residues. Per the germline V gene, CDR1 is MNHEY and CDR2 is SVGAGI. As DNA, the CDR3 is TGTGCCAGCACGGCACCCCAAACGGGAGAGACCCAGTACTTC. It is translated as CASTAPQTGETQYF.

J is TRBJ2-7 and V is TRBV11-2; maybe TRBD2 (5 bases). Germline V CDR1 and CDR2: SGHAT, FQNNGV. The ends were cut back, 4 bases at V and 1 base at J, with 17 bases in the middle. The length of the CDR3 is 16 residues. CDR3 region: CASSSPGRGTSYEQYF. In DNA, the CDR3 is TGTGCCAGCAGCTCCCCCGGCCGGGGAACTTCCTACGAGCAGTACTTC. Full variable domain (rest looked up from reference TRBV11-2 and TRBJ2-7): EAGVAQSPRYKIIEKRQSVAFWCNPISGHATLYWYQQILGQGPKLLIQFQNNGVVDDSQLPKDRFSAERLKGVDSTLKIQPAKLEDSAVYLCASSSPGRGTSYEQYFGPGTRLTVT.

The CDR3 DNA reads as TGTGCCAGCACCCCCGCCCGGCACTTTAAAACCGAGCAGTACTTC. This codes for CASTPARHFKTEQYF. This chain joins TRBV6-5 and TRBJ2-5; no firm D call. TRBJ2-7 explains the end of the DNA better; the J call may be wrong. CDR1 MNHEY and CDR2 SVGAGI come from the germline V gene. The length of the CDR3 is 15 residues.

The genes are TRBV6-1 and TRBJ1-2, with D uncertain. This CDR3 contains 14 residues. Between the trimmed V and J ends, which lost 4 bases and 8 bases, there was a span of 17 bases. CDR1 is MNHNS and CDR2 is SASEGT in the germline V gene. CDR3 in amino acids: CASSGDQGLLGYTF. The CDR3 DNA reads TGTGCCAGCAGTGGCGACCAAGGACTGCTCGGCTACACCTTC.

This clone was detected only once. The chain employs TRBV14 and TRBJ2-5; TRBD1 might be the D (5 bases). V lost 1 base and J 6 bases, leaving 12 bases between the germline ends. Germline CDR1 reads SGHDN; CDR2 reads FVKESK. This CDR3 region has 14 residues. This chain's CDR3 is CASSQVSGPQTQYF. The CDR3 coding sequence is TGTGCCAGCAGCCAAGTATCAGGGCCGCAGACCCAGTACTTC.

CDR3 protein: CASSIAGSAANEKLFF. CDR3 sequence (DNA): TGTGCCAGTAGTATAGCTGGATCGGCGGCTAATGAAAAACTGTTTTTT. The gene calls are TRBV19 and TRBJ1-4; D uncertain. The V end lost 1 base, the J end lost 3 bases, and 12 bases lay between the germline ends. The CDR3 extends over 16 amino acids. Germline lookup yields CDR1 LNHDA and CDR2 SQIVND (reference sequence). The variable domain in full, with the rest retrieved from reference TRBV19 and TRBJ1-4, is DGGITQSPKYLFRKEGQNVTLSCEQNLNHDAMYWYRQDPGQGLRLIYYSQIVNDFQKGDIAEGYSVSREKKESFPLTVTSAQKNPTAFYLCASSIAGSAANEKLFFGSGTQLSVL.

The chain uses TRBV15 and TRBJ2-1, with TRBD1 identical over 8 bases. Germline V CDR1 and CDR2: LNHNV, YYDKDF (reference sequence). The CDR3 totals 15 residues. Losses at the gene ends were 3 bases for V and 12 bases for J; bases not matched to a gene: 13. The DNA for the CDR3 is TGTGCCACCAGCAGTCCGGGACAGGCCCCGTCAATGCAGTTCTTC. Its translation is CATSSPGQAPSMQFF. Using reference TRBV15 and TRBJ2-1 for the parts outside the CDR3, the full variable domain is DAMVIQNPRYQVTQFGKPVTLSCSQTLNHNVMYWYQQKSSQAPKLLFHYYDKDFNNEADTPDNFQSRRPNTSFCFLDIRSPGLGDTAMYLCATSSPGQAPSMQFFGPGTRLTVL.

The gene calls are TRBV6-1 and TRBJ2-5; D might be TRBD1 (5 bases). V shed 3 bases and J shed 4 bases, with 12 bases lying between them. CDR3 length: 14 amino acids. In germline, CDR1 is MNHNS, CDR2 SASEGT. As DNA, the CDR3 is TGTGCCAGCAGTGAGGCAGGGCACGGAGAGACCCAGTACTTC. This sequence encodes CASSEAGHGETQYF.

This clone was seen once. The genes are TRBV5-1 and TRBJ1-5, with 12 bases fitting TRBD1. V gave up 4 bases and J gave up 7 bases; unmatched junction bases: 9. This CDR3 has 16 amino acids. Germline V CDR1 and CDR2: SGHRS, YFSETQ. CDR3 in amino acids: CASSPGTGGAGQPQHF. DNA of the CDR3: TGCGCCAGCAGCCCGGGGACAGGGGGCGCTGGGCAGCCCCAGCATTTT.

The rearrangement links TRBV2 to TRBJ2-3; no clear D gene. V was cut by 7 bases and J by 5 bases, with 13 bases left in between. There are 13 residues in the CDR3. Germline CDR1 and CDR2: SNHLY and FYNNEI. CDR3 sequence (DNA): TGTGCCAGCAATCGAGCCGGCAGAGATACGCAGTATTTT. Residues: CASNRAGRDTQYF.

This clone was found once. The chain couples TRBV11-2 to TRBJ1-2, with TRBD1 as a possible D gene (6 bases). Trimming pared 2 bases from V and 6 bases from J, leaving 10 bases between. The CDR3 consists of 13 residues. The V gene's germline CDR1 is SGHAT and CDR2 FQNNGV. The CDR3 DNA reads TGTGCCAGCAGCTTATCGGGGGCGAATGGCTACACCTTC. This sequence encodes CASSLSGANGYTF.

V and J are TRBV7-2 and TRBJ2-2; TRBD2 matches 12 bases. The CDR3 has 17 amino acids. Germline V lookup: CDR1 SGHTA, CDR2 FQGNSA. J was trimmed by 5 bases and V by 5 bases; bases with no gene match: 9. The CDR3 nucleotides are TGTGCCAGCAGCCGATCTAGCGGGGGGGCTGATACCGGGGAGCTGTTTTTT. This gives the protein CASSRSSGGADTGELFF.

The CDR3 here is CASSLVGSGNTIYF. DNA of the CDR3: TGTGCCAGCAGCTTGGTGGGCTCTGGAAACACCATATATTTT. V and J are TRBV5-4 and TRBJ1-3; no clear D gene. Trimming took 0 bases from V and 0 from J, leaving 4 bases between them. The germline V gene has CDR1 SGHNT and CDR2 YYREEE (reference sequence). CDR3 length: 14 amino acids. Drawing the rest from reference TRBV5-4 and TRBJ1-3, the complete variable domain is ETGVTQSPTHLIKTRGQQVTLRCSSQSGHNTVSWYQQALGQGPQFIFQYYREEENGRGNFPPRFSGLQFPNYSSELNVNALELDDSALYLCASSLVGSGNTIYFGEGSWLTVV.

This chain connects TRBV5-4 to TRBJ1-1, with no clear D. CDR3 length: 14 residues. Germline CDR1 SGHNT, CDR2 YYREEE (reference sequence). The V gene lost 2 bases and the J gene lost 0 bases, with 8 bases spanning the gap. CDR3 nucleotides: TGTGCCAGCAGCTTTCCATACATGAACACTGAAGCTTTCTTT. As protein: CASSFPYMNTEAFF. Variable domain in full (rest from reference TRBV5-4 and TRBJ1-1): ETGVTQSPTHLIKTRGQQVTLRCSSQSGHNTVSWYQQALGQGPQFIFQYYREEENGRGNFPPRFSGLQFPNYSSELNVNALELDDSALYLCASSFPYMNTEAFFGQGTRLTVV.

The chain is built from TRBV4-1 and TRBJ1-5; 7 bases are shared with TRBD1. V gave up 1 base and J gave up 4 bases; unmatched junction bases: 7. This CDR3 comprises 16 residues. CDR1 is MGHRA and CDR2 is YSYEKL in the germline V gene. For the CDR3, the DNA is TGCGCCAGCAGCCAAGCGTCTCTGGGACAGAATCAGCCCCAGCATTTT. It codes for CASSQASLGQNQPQHF.

The rearrangement uses TRBV4-1 and TRBJ2-1; D gene unclear. V was clipped by 4 bases and J by 6 bases, with 7 bases between them. The length of the CDR3 is 12 residues. From germline, CDR1 is MGHRA and CDR2 YSYEKL. The CDR3, as DNA: TGCGCCAGCAGCCCGAGTTTCAATGAGCAGTTCTTC. This gives the protein CASSPSFNEQFF.

The rearrangement uses TRBV6-4 and TRBJ2-1, with a weak D call TRBD2 (5 bases). The CDR3 spans 15 residues. Germline-derived CDR1 and CDR2 are MRHNA and SNTAGT. V dropped 6 bases and J dropped 1 base, with 13 bases sitting between them. For the CDR3, the DNA is TGTGCCAGCAGCCCGGGAAGGTGGTCCTACAATGAGCAGTTCTTC. Protein sequence: CASSPGRWSYNEQFF.

V usage is TRBV4-2 and J usage is TRBJ2-3, with 16 bases aligning to TRBD2. Looked up from germline, CDR1 is LGHNA and CDR2 is YNFKEQ. The V segment lost 4 bases and the J segment 5 bases; nucleotides outside the gene matches: 9. The CDR3 spans 18 residues. This CDR3 reads CASSRTGTSGGAGDTQYF. In nucleotides, the CDR3 is TGTGCCAGCAGCCGAACCGGGACTAGCGGGGGGGCAGGAGATACGCAGTATTTT.

The rearrangement links TRBV6-6 to TRBJ1-1, with 8 positions matching TRBD1. The V segment lost 3 bases and the J segment 4 bases; nucleotides outside the gene matches: 1. CDR1 is MNHNY, CDR2 SVGAGI, per germline (reference sequence). CDR3 size: 13 residues. The CDR3 nucleotides read TGTGCCAGCAGTTATACAGGGGGCACTGAAGCTTTCTTT. Protein: CASSYTGGTEAFF.

This rearrangement joins TRBV5-1 to TRBJ1-1; the D gene is possibly TRBD1 (5 bases). This CDR3 has 15 amino acids. Germline V gene lookup returns CDR1 SGHRS and CDR2 YFSETQ. Trimming removed 0 bases at V and 4 bases at J, with 13 bases between. CDR3 DNA sequence: TGCGCCAGCAGCTTGGGGCAGAGGGGTAGCACTGAAGCTTTCTTT. It codes for CASSLGQRGSTEAFF.

This clone appeared once. The chain carries TRBV14 and TRBJ1-1; D gene unclear. V was clipped by 4 bases and J by 4 bases, with 10 bases between them. The germline CDR1 and CDR2 sequences are SGHDN and FVKESK. This CDR3 is 13 amino acids long. CDR3 sequence: CASSLERITEAFF. For the CDR3, the DNA is TGTGCCAGCAGCCTTGAGCGGATCACTGAAGCTTTCTTT.

The V call is TRBV19, the J call TRBJ1-4, with no clear D. Trimming took off 4 bases at V and 8 bases at J, with 17 bases between the two ends. The germline CDR1 and CDR2 sequences are LNHDA and SQIVND (reference sequence). The CDR3 covers 15 residues. CDR3: CASSSTPTSREKLFF. In DNA, the CDR3 is TGTGCCAGTAGTAGTACACCGACTTCACGGGAAAAACTGTTTTTT.

This chain connects TRBV5-1 to TRBJ2-5, with 7 nucleotides matching TRBD1. J gave up 5 bases and V 4 bases, and 17 bases lay outside the gene matches. The CDR3 loop spans 17 amino acids. Germline CDR1 SGHRS, CDR2 YFSETQ. Here the CDR3 DNA reads TGCGCCAGCAGCCCGCCCGGCGCAACAGGGGCCTTGGAGACCCAGTACTTC. The encoded protein is CASSPPGATGALETQYF.